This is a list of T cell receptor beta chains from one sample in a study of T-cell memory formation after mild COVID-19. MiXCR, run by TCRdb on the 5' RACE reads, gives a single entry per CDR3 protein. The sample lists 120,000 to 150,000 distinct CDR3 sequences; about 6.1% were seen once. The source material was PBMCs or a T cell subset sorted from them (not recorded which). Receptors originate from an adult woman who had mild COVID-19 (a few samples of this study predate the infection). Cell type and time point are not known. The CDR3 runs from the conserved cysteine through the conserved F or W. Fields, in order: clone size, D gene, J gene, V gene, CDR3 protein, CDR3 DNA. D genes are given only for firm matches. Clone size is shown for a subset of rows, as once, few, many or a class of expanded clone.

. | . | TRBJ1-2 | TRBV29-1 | CSVVGRRLSGSGYTF | TGCAGCGTTGTTGGACGGCGGCTCTCTGGATCTGGCTACACCTTC
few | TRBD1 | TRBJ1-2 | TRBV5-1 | CASSLAGGGYTF | TGCGCCAGCAGCCTGGCAGGGGGTGGCTACACCTTC
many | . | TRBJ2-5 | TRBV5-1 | CASSAGAGHRTEETQYF | TGCGCCAGCAGCGCGGGGGCGGGACACCGGACGGAAGAGACCCAGTACTTC
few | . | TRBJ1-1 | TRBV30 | CAWRNLRRSMNTEAFF | TGTGCCTGGAGGAATCTCAGACGGTCCATGAACACTGAAGCTTTCTTT
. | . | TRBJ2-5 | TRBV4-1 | CASSQSGVGVSWETQYF | TGCGCCAGCAGCCAATCAGGGGTGGGGGTTTCCTGGGAGACCCAGTACTTC
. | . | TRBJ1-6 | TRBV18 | CASSTDRKNSPLHF | TGTGCCAGCTCTACCGACAGGAAGAATTCACCCCTCCACTTT
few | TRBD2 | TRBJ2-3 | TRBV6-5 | CASSYSMLGLATDTQYF | TGTGCCAGCAGTTACTCCATGCTAGGACTAGCGACGGATACGCAGTATTTT
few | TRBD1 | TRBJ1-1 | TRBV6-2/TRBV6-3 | CASRYDRGGLGNTEAFF | TGTGCCAGCAGGTACGACAGGGGAGGACTGGGGAACACTGAAGCTTTCTTT
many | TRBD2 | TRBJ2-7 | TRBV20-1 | CSAIETSGNHEQYF | TGCAGTGCTATTGAGACTAGCGGGAACCACGAGCAGTACTTC
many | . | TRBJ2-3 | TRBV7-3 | CASSRSATDTQYF | TGTGCCAGCAGCCGCTCGGCCACAGATACGCAGTATTTT
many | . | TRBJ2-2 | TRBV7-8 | CASREFEASGELFF | TGTGCCAGCAGAGAATTCGAAGCATCCGGGGAGCTGTTTTTT
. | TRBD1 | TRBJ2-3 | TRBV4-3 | CASSQLGQGESDTQYF | TGCGCCAGCAGCCAATTGGGTCAGGGGGAGTCAGATACGCAGTATTTT
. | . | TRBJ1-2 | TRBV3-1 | CASSPTTRTAHYGYTF | TGTGCCAGCAGCCCTACTACGAGGACAGCCCACTATGGCTACACCTTC
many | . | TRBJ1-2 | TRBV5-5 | CASSRTLANYGYTF | TGTGCCAGCAGCCGTACCCTAGCTAACTATGGCTACACCTTC
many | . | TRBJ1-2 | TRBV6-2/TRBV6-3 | CASSYHGALDYGYTF | TGTGCCAGCAGTTATCATGGGGCGCTTGACTATGGCTACACCTTC
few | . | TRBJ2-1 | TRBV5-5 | CASSFKSLTRGSSSYNEQFF | TGTGCCAGCAGCTTTAAATCCCTCACGAGGGGCTCGAGCTCCTACAATGAGCAGTTCTTC
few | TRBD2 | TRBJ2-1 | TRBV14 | CASSPLAGYEQFF | TGTGCCAGCAGCCCATTAGCGGGGTATGAGCAGTTCTTC
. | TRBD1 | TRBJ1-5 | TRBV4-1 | CASSHGLGQKLNQPQHF | TGCGCCAGCAGCCACGGGCTGGGACAGAAACTCAATCAGCCCCAGCATTTT
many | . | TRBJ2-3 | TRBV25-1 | CASSASEGRTDTQYF | TGTGCCAGCAGCGCCTCTGAGGGACGCACAGATACGCAGTATTTT
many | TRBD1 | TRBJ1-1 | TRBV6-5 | CASSGQGANTEAFF | TGTGCCAGCAGTGGACAGGGGGCAAACACTGAAGCTTTCTTT
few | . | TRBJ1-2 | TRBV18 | CASSPGGPGYTF | TGTGCCAGCTCACCAGGGGGCCCTGGCTACACCTTC
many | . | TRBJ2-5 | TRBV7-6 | CASSRGLGTGETQYF | TGTGCCAGCAGCCGGGGGTTGGGGACGGGAGAGACCCAGTACTTC
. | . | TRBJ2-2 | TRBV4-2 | CASKESPNTGELFF | TGTGCCAGTAAAGAAAGTCCGAACACCGGGGAGCTGTTTTTT
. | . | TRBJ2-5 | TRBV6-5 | CASRRQVPPGTQYF | TGTGCCAGCAGACGGCAAGTACCCCCCGGGACCCAGTACTTC
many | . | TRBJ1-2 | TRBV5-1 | CASRPAVTSYGYTF | TGCGCCAGCAGACCAGCGGTCACAAGCTATGGCTACACCTTC
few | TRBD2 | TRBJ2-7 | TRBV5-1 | CASSPEGGRAGEQYF | TGCGCCAGCAGCCCGGAGGGCGGGAGGGCCGGCGAGCAGTACTTC
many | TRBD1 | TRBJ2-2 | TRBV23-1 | CASTPPVGTGHGGHGNTGELFF | TGCGCCAGCACTCCCCCTGTGGGGACAGGTCATGGTGGACACGGGAACACCGGGGAGCTGTTTTTT
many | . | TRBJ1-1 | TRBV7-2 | CASDSGRMNTEAFF | TGTGCCAGCGACTCTGGGAGGATGAACACTGAAGCTTTCTTT
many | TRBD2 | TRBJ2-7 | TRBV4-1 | CASSQVFGGGAFEQYF | TGCGCCAGCAGCCAAGTGTTTGGCGGGGGGGCCTTTGAGCAGTACTTC
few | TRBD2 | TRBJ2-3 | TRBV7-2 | CASSRTRHTQYF | TGTGCCAGCAGCCGGACTAGACATACGCAGTATTTT
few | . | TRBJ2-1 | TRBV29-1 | CSASGGAVYNEQFF | TGCAGCGCCTCAGGGGGGGCAGTATACAATGAGCAGTTCTTC
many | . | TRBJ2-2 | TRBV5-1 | CASSVGGNSNTGELFF | TGCGCCAGCAGCGTAGGGGGGAACTCGAACACCGGGGAGCTGTTTTTT
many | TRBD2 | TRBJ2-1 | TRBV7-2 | CASSRTLLTSRFF | TGTGCCAGCAGCCGGACTCTTCTGACTAGCCGGTTCTTC
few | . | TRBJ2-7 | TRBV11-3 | CASSLVRQAPRRSYEQYF | TGTGCCAGCAGCTTAGTTCGGCAGGCCCCACGACGATCCTACGAGCAGTACTTC
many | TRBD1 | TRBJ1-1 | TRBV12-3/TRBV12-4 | CASSSLQGVSGTEAFF | TGTGCCAGCAGTTCTTTACAGGGGGTTTCTGGCACTGAAGCTTTCTTT
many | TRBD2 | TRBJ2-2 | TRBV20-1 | CSASGTSAGELFF | TGCAGTGCTAGCGGGACTAGTGCCGGGGAGCTGTTTTTT
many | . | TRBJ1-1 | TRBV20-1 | CSARDPTNTEAFF | TGCAGTGCTAGAGATCCAACCAACACTGAAGCTTTCTTT
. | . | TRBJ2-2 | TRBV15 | CATSRDFPSGLTGELFF | TGTGCCACCAGCAGAGATTTCCCCTCGGGCCTTACCGGGGAGCTGTTTTTT
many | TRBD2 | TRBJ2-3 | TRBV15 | CATSSETRGLAGARCF | TGTGCCACCAGCAGCGAGACGAGGGGGCTAGCGGGAGCGCGTTGTTTT
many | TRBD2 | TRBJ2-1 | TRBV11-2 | CASSLLGLAGGSSYNEQFF | TGTGCCAGCAGCTTATTGGGACTAGCGGGAGGGAGCTCCTACAATGAGCAGTTCTTC
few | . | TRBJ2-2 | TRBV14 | CASSQDGTVRHTGELFF | TGTGCCAGCAGCCAAGATGGGACGGTGAGGCACACCGGGGAGCTGTTTTTT